This is a list of T cell receptor beta chains from one sample in a study of cytomegalovirus exposure and HLA in healthy donors. Sequenced by immunoSEQ multiplex PCR; TCRdb stores in-frame clones only, minus some. The sample holds 160,000 or so clones, 84% seen once. Sequenced material: PBMCs. Receptor source: a man younger than 35 in good health and CMV-seronegative. Both conserved end residues are part of each CDR3. The order of the fields is D gene, clone size, V gene, J gene, CDR3 protein, CDR3 DNA. The D gene is left open where the match is weak. The size field is filled for only some rows; it gives once, few, many or a size class.

D gene: -
clone size: -
V gene: TRBV5-4
J gene: TRBJ2-3
CDR3 protein: CASSRLGVGETDTQYF
CDR3 DNA: TGTGCCAGCAGCCGCCTTGGGGTGGGAGAGACAGATACGCAGTATTTT

D gene: TRBD2
clone size: -
V gene: TRBV7-3
J gene: TRBJ2-2
CDR3 protein: CASRSTSGVYTNTGELFF
CDR3 DNA: TGTGCCAGCAGGTCGACTAGCGGGGTTTATACGAACACCGGGGAGCTGTTTTTT

D gene: -
clone size: few
V gene: TRBV5-4
J gene: TRBJ1-6
CDR3 protein: CASSLPGEPYNSPLHF
CDR3 DNA: TGTGCCAGCAGCTTGCCAGGGGAACCCTATAATTCACCCCTCCACTTT

D gene: -
clone size: few
V gene: TRBV9
J gene: TRBJ2-3
CDR3 protein: CASSVVTSEGTDTQYF
CDR3 DNA: TGTGCCAGCAGCGTAGTGACATCGGAGGGGACAGATACGCAGTATTTT

D gene: TRBD1
clone size: -
V gene: TRBV5-1
J gene: TRBJ2-1
CDR3 protein: CASSFRDSTDEQFF
CDR3 DNA: TGCGCCAGCAGCTTCCGGGACAGCACGGATGAGCAGTTCTTC

D gene: TRBD1
clone size: -
V gene: TRBV18
J gene: TRBJ2-1
CDR3 protein: CASSPRTGDHEQFF
CDR3 DNA: TGTGCCAGCTCACCCAGGACAGGGGATCATGAGCAGTTCTTC

D gene: -
clone size: -
V gene: TRBV2
J gene: TRBJ2-2
CDR3 protein: CASTGLPNTGELFF
CDR3 DNA: TGTGCCAGCACCGGACTCCCGAACACCGGGGAGCTGTTTTTT

D gene: -
clone size: -
V gene: TRBV7-9
J gene: TRBJ1-1
CDR3 protein: CASSFAYRAEAFF
CDR3 DNA: TGTGCCAGCAGCTTCGCCTACCGAGCTGAAGCTTTCTTT

D gene: -
clone size: -
V gene: TRBV5-1
J gene: TRBJ2-7
CDR3 protein: CASSRSISYEQYF
CDR3 DNA: TGCGCCAGCAGCCGATCAATCAGCTACGAGCAGTACTTC

D gene: -
clone size: -
V gene: TRBV10-3
J gene: TRBJ2-3
CDR3 protein: CAIRVNVSGGPTDTQYF
CDR3 DNA: TGTGCCATCAGGGTTAACGTCTCGGGCGGGCCTACAGATACGCAGTATTTT

D gene: -
clone size: once
V gene: TRBV18
J gene: TRBJ1-1
CDR3 protein: CASSPSEGIAEAFF
CDR3 DNA: TGTGCCAGCTCACCATCCGAGGGCATAGCTGAAGCTTTCTTT

D gene: -
clone size: -
V gene: TRBV7-8
J gene: TRBJ2-3
CDR3 protein: CASSTAPRADTQYF
CDR3 DNA: TGTGCCAGCAGCACGGCCCCCCGGGCAGATACGCAGTATTTT

D gene: -
clone size: -
V gene: TRBV2
J gene: TRBJ1-5
CDR3 protein: CASSGDSPAIQPQHF
CDR3 DNA: TGTGCCAGCAGCGGAGACAGCCCGGCGATACAGCCCCAGCATTTT

D gene: -
clone size: -
V gene: TRBV29-1
J gene: TRBJ1-2
CDR3 protein: CSVETGTNYGYTF
CDR3 DNA: TGCAGCGTTGAGACAGGAACTAACTATGGCTACACCTTC

D gene: -
clone size: -
V gene: TRBV28
J gene: TRBJ1-6
CDR3 protein: CASSSRRNDRFSSYNSPLHF
CDR3 DNA: TGTGCCAGCAGTTCGAGAAGGAACGACAGGTTCAGCTCCTATAATTCACCCCTCCACTTT

D gene: -
clone size: -
V gene: TRBV2
J gene: TRBJ2-1
CDR3 protein: CAILQGGNEQFF
CDR3 DNA: TGTGCCATCCTACAGGGTGGGAATGAGCAGTTCTTC

D gene: -
clone size: -
V gene: TRBV28
J gene: TRBJ1-6
CDR3 protein: CASSSLGLHSPLHF
CDR3 DNA: TGTGCCAGCAGTTCACTGGGGCTGCATTCACCCCTCCACTTT

D gene: -
clone size: -
V gene: TRBV4-3
J gene: TRBJ2-2
CDR3 protein: CASSQKRGSTGELFF
CDR3 DNA: TGCGCCAGCAGCCAGAAAAGGGGCAGCACCGGGGAGCTGTTTTTT

D gene: TRBD1
clone size: -
V gene: TRBV7-3
J gene: TRBJ2-5
CDR3 protein: CASSFGTGDQETQYF
CDR3 DNA: TGTGCCAGCAGCTTTGGGACAGGAGACCAAGAGACCCAGTACTTC

D gene: TRBD2
clone size: -
V gene: TRBV6-1
J gene: TRBJ2-7
CDR3 protein: CASSEIAGPYEQYF
CDR3 DNA: TGTGCCAGCAGTGAAATAGCGGGGCCCTACGAGCAGTACTTC

D gene: -
clone size: -
V gene: TRBV4-3
J gene: TRBJ1-1
CDR3 protein: CASSPFEGAGTEAFF
CDR3 DNA: TGCGCCAGCAGCCCTTTCGAAGGGGCTGGCACTGAAGCTTTCTTT

D gene: -
clone size: few
V gene: TRBV7-2
J gene: TRBJ1-4
CDR3 protein: CASSLAMREKLFF
CDR3 DNA: TGTGCCAGCAGCTTAGCTATGAGAGAAAAACTGTTTTTT

D gene: -
clone size: -
V gene: TRBV4-1
J gene: TRBJ1-5
CDR3 protein: CASSHPSSDSGNQPQHF
CDR3 DNA: TGCGCCAGCAGCCACCCCTCGTCCGACAGCGGCAATCAGCCCCAGCATTTT

D gene: TRBD2
clone size: -
V gene: TRBV13
J gene: TRBJ2-2
CDR3 protein: CAKSGRGGTGELFF
CDR3 DNA: TGTGCCAAAAGCGGGAGAGGAGGCACCGGGGAGCTGTTTTTT

D gene: TRBD1
clone size: -
V gene: TRBV5-1
J gene: TRBJ2-7
CDR3 protein: CASSLGGTGPGYEQYF
CDR3 DNA: TGCGCCAGCAGCTTGGGCGGGACAGGACCAGGGTACGAGCAGTACTTC

D gene: -
clone size: -
V gene: TRBV7-9
J gene: TRBJ1-5
CDR3 protein: CASTIGGHQPQHF
CDR3 DNA: TGTGCCAGCACCATAGGAGGGCATCAGCCCCAGCATTTT

D gene: -
clone size: -
V gene: TRBV5-1
J gene: TRBJ1-5
CDR3 protein: CASSRTGNQPQHF
CDR3 DNA: TGCGCCAGCAGCCGAACAGGGAATCAGCCCCAGCATTTT

D gene: TRBD1
clone size: -
V gene: TRBV6-5
J gene: TRBJ2-2
CDR3 protein: CASNRDREGGELFF
CDR3 DNA: TGTGCCAGCAATAGGGACAGGGAAGGCGGGGAGCTGTTTTTT

D gene: TRBD1
clone size: -
V gene: TRBV6-1
J gene: TRBJ1-2
CDR3 protein: CASSEGVRQGAYGYTF
CDR3 DNA: TGTGCCAGCAGTGAGGGGGTACGGCAGGGGGCCTATGGCTACACCTTC

D gene: -
clone size: -
V gene: TRBV10-3
J gene: TRBJ2-1
CDR3 protein: CAISPSERNSYNEQFF
CDR3 DNA: TGTGCCATCAGCCCCTCTGAGCGGAACTCCTACAATGAGCAGTTCTTC

D gene: -
clone size: -
V gene: TRBV28
J gene: TRBJ2-7
CDR3 protein: CASRWTAKTNEQYF
CDR3 DNA: TGTGCCAGCAGATGGACAGCCAAGACGAACGAGCAGTACTTC

D gene: TRBD1
clone size: -
V gene: TRBV19
J gene: TRBJ2-7
CDR3 protein: CASGTGRYEQYF
CDR3 DNA: TGTGCCAGCGGGACAGGGAGGTACGAGCAGTACTTC

D gene: -
clone size: -
V gene: TRBV4-1
J gene: TRBJ2-7
CDR3 protein: CASSQESGDSYEQYF
CDR3 DNA: TGCGCCAGCAGCCAAGAATCGGGGGACTCCTACGAGCAGTACTTC

D gene: -
clone size: -
V gene: TRBV5-1
J gene: TRBJ2-6
CDR3 protein: CASGPGVGGANVLTF
CDR3 DNA: TGCGCCAGCGGCCCCGGGGTTGGAGGGGCCAACGTCCTGACTTTC

D gene: TRBD1
clone size: -
V gene: TRBV2
J gene: TRBJ2-3
CDR3 protein: CASSVQGQGTDTQYF
CDR3 DNA: TGTGCCAGCAGTGTTCAGGGACAGGGAACAGATACGCAGTATTTT

D gene: -
clone size: once
V gene: TRBV9
J gene: TRBJ2-2
CDR3 protein: CASSALAGRSGELFF
CDR3 DNA: TGTGCCAGCAGCGCTCTAGCCGGACGATCCGGGGAGCTGTTTTTT

D gene: TRBD1
clone size: -
V gene: TRBV27
J gene: TRBJ1-2
CDR3 protein: CASSLAGDRRGYTF
CDR3 DNA: TGTGCCAGCAGTTTAGCCGGGGACAGGCGGGGCTACACCTTC

D gene: TRBD2
clone size: -
V gene: TRBV15
J gene: TRBJ2-3
CDR3 protein: CATSPSLAGGPSTDTQYF
CDR3 DNA: TGTGCCACCAGTCCCAGTCTAGCGGGGGGGCCCAGCACAGATACGCAGTATTTT

D gene: TRBD2
clone size: -
V gene: TRBV7-3
J gene: TRBJ2-7
CDR3 protein: CASSLLGSGRDEQYF
CDR3 DNA: TGTGCCAGCAGCTTACTTGGTAGCGGGAGGGACGAGCAGTACTTC

D gene: -
clone size: -
V gene: TRBV7-6
J gene: TRBJ2-5
CDR3 protein: CASSLRAPRLGRETQYF
CDR3 DNA: TGTGCCAGCAGCCTCCGGGCCCCGAGACTAGGAAGGGAGACCCAGTACTTC

D gene: TRBD1
clone size: -
V gene: TRBV6-6
J gene: TRBJ1-4
CDR3 protein: CASRTGQGVSKEKLFF
CDR3 DNA: TGTGCCAGCAGGACGGGACAGGGAGTATCAAAAGAAAAACTGTTTTTT

D gene: TRBD2
clone size: -
V gene: TRBV7-2
J gene: TRBJ2-7
CDR3 protein: CASGNPGVSGRAGNEQYF
CDR3 DNA: TGTGCCAGCGGCAACCCTGGGGTTAGCGGGAGGGCGGGGAACGAGCAGTACTTC

D gene: TRBD2
clone size: -
V gene: TRBV28
J gene: TRBJ2-7
CDR3 protein: CASSPYGRLAASSYEQYF
CDR3 DNA: TGTGCCAGCAGCCCTTATGGTCGACTAGCGGCCAGCTCCTACGAGCAGTACTTC

D gene: TRBD1
clone size: once
V gene: TRBV4-1
J gene: TRBJ2-7
CDR3 protein: CASSQRVGDSEQYF
CDR3 DNA: TGCGCCAGCAGCCAACGGGTCGGGGACAGCGAGCAGTACTTC

D gene: TRBD1
clone size: -
V gene: TRBV28
J gene: TRBJ1-4
CDR3 protein: CASSLFGTGGQKLFF
CDR3 DNA: TGTGCCAGCAGTTTATTCGGGACAGGGGGCCAAAAACTGTTTTTT

D gene: -
clone size: -
V gene: TRBV5-1
J gene: TRBJ1-2
CDR3 protein: CASSPQQGGYGYTF
CDR3 DNA: TGCGCCAGCAGCCCCCAACAGGGCGGCTATGGCTACACCTTC

D gene: TRBD2
clone size: -
V gene: TRBV5-1
J gene: TRBJ2-2
CDR3 protein: CASSIRPVAGGPAGELFF
CDR3 DNA: TGCGCCAGCAGCATTAGACCCGTAGCGGGGGGGCCGGCCGGGGAGCTGTTTTTT

D gene: TRBD2
clone size: -
V gene: TRBV5-1
J gene: TRBJ2-1
CDR3 protein: CASSFLGVGTSRDEQFF
CDR3 DNA: TGCGCCAGCAGCTTTTTAGGCGTCGGGACTAGCCGGGATGAGCAGTTCTTC

D gene: -
clone size: -
V gene: TRBV25-1
J gene: TRBJ1-2
CDR3 protein: CASNEGYGYTF
CDR3 DNA: TGTGCCAGCAACGAGGGTTATGGCTACACCTTC

D gene: TRBD2
clone size: -
V gene: TRBV27
J gene: TRBJ2-7
CDR3 protein: CASSRYTTSGSTHEQYF
CDR3 DNA: TGTGCCAGCAGCCGGTACACAACTAGCGGGAGTACCCACGAGCAGTACTTC